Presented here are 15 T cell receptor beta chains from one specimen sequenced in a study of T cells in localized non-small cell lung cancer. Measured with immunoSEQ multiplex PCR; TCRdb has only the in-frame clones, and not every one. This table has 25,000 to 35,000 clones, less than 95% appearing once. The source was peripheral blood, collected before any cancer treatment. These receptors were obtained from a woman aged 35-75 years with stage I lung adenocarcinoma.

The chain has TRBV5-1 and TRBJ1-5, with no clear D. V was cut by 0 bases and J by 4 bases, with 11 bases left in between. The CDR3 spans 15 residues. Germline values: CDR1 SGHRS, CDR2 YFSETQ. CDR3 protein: CASSLVQLRNQPQHF. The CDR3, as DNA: TGCGCCAGCAGCTTGGTACAACTGAGGAATCAGCCCCAGCATTTT.

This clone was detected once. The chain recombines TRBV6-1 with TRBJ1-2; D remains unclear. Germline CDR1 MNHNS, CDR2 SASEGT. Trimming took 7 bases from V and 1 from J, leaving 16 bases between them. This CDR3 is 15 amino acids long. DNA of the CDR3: TGTGCCAGCATCCTAAGCGCACACCGTAACTATGGCTACACCTTC. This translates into CASILSAHRNYGYTF.

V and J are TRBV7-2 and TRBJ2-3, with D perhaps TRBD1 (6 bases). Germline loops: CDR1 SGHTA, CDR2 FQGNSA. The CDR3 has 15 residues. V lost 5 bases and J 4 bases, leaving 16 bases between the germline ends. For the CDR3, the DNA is TGTGCCAGCAGCGGACAGTTCATAGCATCAGATACGCAGTATTTT. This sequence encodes CASSGQFIASDTQYF.

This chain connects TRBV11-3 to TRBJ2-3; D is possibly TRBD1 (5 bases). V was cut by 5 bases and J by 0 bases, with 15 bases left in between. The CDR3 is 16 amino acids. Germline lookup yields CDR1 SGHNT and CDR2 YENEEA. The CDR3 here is CASSKGVQESTDTQYF. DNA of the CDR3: TGTGCCAGCAGCAAAGGGGTACAGGAAAGCACAGATACGCAGTATTTT.

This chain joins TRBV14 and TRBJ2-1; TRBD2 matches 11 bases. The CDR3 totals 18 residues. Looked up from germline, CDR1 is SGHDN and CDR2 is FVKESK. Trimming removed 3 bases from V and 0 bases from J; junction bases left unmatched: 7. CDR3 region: CASSHGTSGLSSYNEQFF. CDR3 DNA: TGTGCCAGCAGCCACGGGACTAGCGGACTTAGCTCCTACAATGAGCAGTTCTTC.

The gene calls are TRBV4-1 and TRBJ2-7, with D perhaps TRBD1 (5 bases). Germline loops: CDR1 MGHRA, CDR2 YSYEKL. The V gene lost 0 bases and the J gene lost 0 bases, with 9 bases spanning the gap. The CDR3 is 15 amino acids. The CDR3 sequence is CASSQEVQGSYEQYF. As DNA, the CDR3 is TGCGCCAGCAGCCAAGAAGTCCAGGGCTCCTACGAGCAGTACTTC.

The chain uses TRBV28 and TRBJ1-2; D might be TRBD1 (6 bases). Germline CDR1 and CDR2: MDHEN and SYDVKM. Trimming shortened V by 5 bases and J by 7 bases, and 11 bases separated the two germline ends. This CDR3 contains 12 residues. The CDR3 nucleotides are TGTGCCAGCAGTCCCAACAGGGCTGGCTACACCTTC. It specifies CASSPNRAGYTF.

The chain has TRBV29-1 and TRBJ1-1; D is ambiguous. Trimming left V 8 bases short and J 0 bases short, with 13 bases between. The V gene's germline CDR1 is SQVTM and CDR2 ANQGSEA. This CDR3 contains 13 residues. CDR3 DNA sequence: TGCAGCACCTGGACGGTTATGAACACTGAAGCTTTCTTT. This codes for CSTWTVMNTEAFF.

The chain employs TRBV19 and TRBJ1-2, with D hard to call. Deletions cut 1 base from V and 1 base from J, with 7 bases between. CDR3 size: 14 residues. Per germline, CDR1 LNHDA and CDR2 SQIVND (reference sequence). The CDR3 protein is CASSIAGVNYGYTF. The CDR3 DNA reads TGTGCCAGTAGTATAGCTGGAGTTAACTATGGCTACACCTTC.

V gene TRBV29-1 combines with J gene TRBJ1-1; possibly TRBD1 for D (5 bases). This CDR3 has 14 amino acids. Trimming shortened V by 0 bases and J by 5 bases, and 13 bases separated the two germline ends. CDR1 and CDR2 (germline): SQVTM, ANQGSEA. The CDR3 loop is CSVEEAGRRTEAFF. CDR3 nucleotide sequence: TGCAGCGTTGAAGAGGCAGGGAGGAGAACTGAAGCTTTCTTT.

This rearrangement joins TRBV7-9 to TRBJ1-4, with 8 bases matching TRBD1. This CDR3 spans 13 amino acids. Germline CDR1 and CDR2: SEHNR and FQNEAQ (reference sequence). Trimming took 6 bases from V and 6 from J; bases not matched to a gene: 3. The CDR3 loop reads CASRPGQDEKLFF. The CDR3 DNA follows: TGTGCCAGCAGACCGGGACAGGATGAAAAACTGTTTTTT.

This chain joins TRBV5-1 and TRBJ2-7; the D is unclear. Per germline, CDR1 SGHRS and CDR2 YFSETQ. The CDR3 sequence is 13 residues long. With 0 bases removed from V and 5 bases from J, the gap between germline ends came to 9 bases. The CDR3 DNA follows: TGCGCCAGCAGCTTGGCCTCAGGACACGAGCAGTACTTC. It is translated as CASSLASGHEQYF.

CDR3 coding DNA: TGTGCCTGGAGCCGACCCCAGACTTCACCCCTCCACTTT. As protein: CAWSRPQTSPLHF. The chain carries TRBV30 and TRBJ1-6; no definite D call. Trimming removed 3 bases from V and 9 bases from J, with 12 bases in between. The CDR3 runs to 13 residues. The germline V gene encodes CDR1 GTSNPN and CDR2 SVGIG (reference sequence).

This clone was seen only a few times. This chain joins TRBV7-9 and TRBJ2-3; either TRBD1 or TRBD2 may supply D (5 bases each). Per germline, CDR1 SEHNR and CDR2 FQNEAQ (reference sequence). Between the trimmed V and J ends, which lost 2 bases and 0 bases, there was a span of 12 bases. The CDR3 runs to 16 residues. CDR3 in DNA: TGTGCCAGCAGCTTATCAGGGAGTCCTAGCACAGATACGCAGTATTTT. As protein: CASSLSGSPSTDTQYF.

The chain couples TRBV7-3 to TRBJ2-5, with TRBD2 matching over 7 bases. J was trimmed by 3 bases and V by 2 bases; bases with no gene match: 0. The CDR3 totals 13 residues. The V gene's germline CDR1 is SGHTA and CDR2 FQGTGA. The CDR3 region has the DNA TGTGCCAGCAGCTTAGGGACTAAAGAGACCCAGTACTTC. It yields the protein CASSLGTKETQYF.